This T cell receptor (beta chain) was recorded in a study of blood T cells in healthy people across ages. About the research overall: Capture by template switching was about one barcoded beta molecule per two T cells.

For the second PCR, which ran for about 6 to 11 cycles, a sample-barcoded 5' primer and a J-beta primer mix were used. TCRdb re-called the 5' RACE reads through MiXCR, storing one row per CDR3 protein. The data show fewer than 2 million distinct CDR3 sequences, roughly 43% seen once. Every sample gave at least 5.5 micrograms of total RNA when it was extracted. Study-wide results and limits: Leaving the PBMCs unsorted stopped any conclusive comparison of naive versus antigen-experienced cells. Estimated diversity, derived from one million T cells, was regarded as an underestimate.

The CDR3 runs to 12 residues. V was pared by 4 bases and J by 5 bases, with 8 bases between. In the case of this clonotype: Its cognate antigen is unknown.

This receptor was identified in a human donor in good health. The sequenced material came from blood. The J gene is TRBJ1-1, the V gene TRBV12-3 or TRBV12-4; the D is unclear. The CDR3 DNA reads TGTGCCAGCAGTTACGGGTTAACTGAAGCTTTCTTT. The encoded protein is CASSYGLTEAFF.